A single sample gave rise to the 8 T cell receptor beta chains below, sequenced in a study of blood T cell repertoires in COVID-19. Produced via immunoSEQ multiplex PCR; TCRdb's table is partial and in-frame only. In the table there are some 170,000 clones, more than 65% of which are singletons. Sequencing input: PBMCs or T cells enriched from blood (not recorded which). The source is a man aged 45 to 65 who had recovered from COVID-19.

The V gene is TRBV3-1 (or the pseudogene TRBV3-2), the J gene TRBJ1-3; 9 bases agree with TRBD1. Germline CDR1 is LGHDT and CDR2 is YNNKEL (reference sequence). V shed 0 bases and J 2 bases; nucleotides not matched to a gene: 2. The CDR3 has 16 amino acids. The CDR3 nucleotides read TGTGCCAGCAGCCAAGATGGACAGGGGCCTGGAAACACCATATATTTT. Translating gives CASSQDGQGPGNTIYF.

The rearrangement joins TRBV6-5 to TRBJ1-5; 8 nucleotides agree with TRBD1. From germline, CDR1 is MNHEY and CDR2 SVGAGI. This CDR3 contains 15 residues. Germline trimming cut 6 bases from V and 2 bases from J; bases unmatched to any gene: 6. CDR3 sequence reads: CASSDGQGGNQPQHF. The CDR3 bases are TGTGCCAGCAGCGATGGACAGGGCGGCAATCAGCCCCAGCATTTT.

This clone was seen once. At the DNA level, this CDR3 is encoded by other sequences in the same sample as well. This chain links TRBV18 with TRBJ1-5; 8 bases are shared with TRBD1. V gave up 3 bases and J gave up 2 bases; unmatched junction bases: 0. The germline CDR1 and CDR2 sequences are KGHSH and LQKENI. The CDR3 covers 14 residues. The CDR3 DNA reads TGTGCCAGCTCACCGACAGGGGGCAATCAGCCCCAGCATTTT. Its translation: CASSPTGGNQPQHF. Drawing the rest from reference TRBV18 and TRBJ1-5, the complete variable domain is NAGVMQNPRHLVRRRGQEARLRCSPMKGHSHVYWYRQLPEEGLKFMVYLQKENIIDESGMPKERFSAEFPKEGPSILRIQQVVRGDSAAYFCASSPTGGNQPQHFGDGTRLSIL.

The rearrangement links TRBV28 to TRBJ1-1, with D possibly TRBD1 on 5 matching bases. Germline CDR1 reads MDHEN; CDR2 reads SYDVKM. This CDR3 is built from 12 residues. Trimming took off 10 bases at V and 0 bases at J, with 9 bases between the two ends. DNA of the CDR3: TGTGCCACAGGGCCCGTGAACACTGAAGCTTTCTTT. Amino acid sequence: CATGPVNTEAFF.

This CDR3 reads CASSRGAEAFF. CDR3 nucleotide sequence: TGTGCCAGCAGCCGGGGGGCTGAAGCTTTCTTT. V usage is TRBV11-3 and J usage is TRBJ1-1; TRBD1 is a possible D gene (5 bases). The CDR3 has 11 amino acids. The germline gives CDR1 SGHNT, CDR2 YENEEA. V dropped 5 bases and J dropped 6 bases, with 7 bases sitting between them.

Here the CDR3 reads CASSRVGQGHEQYF. The CDR3 DNA reads as TGTGCCAGCAGCCGAGTGGGACAGGGCCACGAGCAGTACTTC. This rearrangement joins TRBV11-3 to TRBJ2-7; 9 bases agree with TRBD1. The trim removed 5 bases at V and 5 bases at J, leaving 7 bases unmatched. Germline-derived CDR1 and CDR2 are SGHNT and YENEEA. This CDR3 has 14 amino acids. Drawing the rest from reference TRBV11-3 and TRBJ2-7, the complete variable domain is EAGVVQSPRYKIIEKKQPVAFWCNPISGHNTLYWYLQNLGQGPELLIRYENEEAVDDSQLPKDRFSAERLKGVDSTLKIQPAELGDSAVYLCASSRVGQGHEQYFGPGTRLTVT.

The chain links TRBV10-3 to TRBJ1-2; weak D call: TRBD1 (6 bases). Germline assignment: CDR1 ENHRY and CDR2 SYGVKD. There are 12 residues in the CDR3. The V gene lost 11 bases and the J gene lost 2 bases, with 12 bases spanning the gap. Here the CDR3 DNA reads TGTGCCGCCACCGGACAGAACTATGGCTACACCTTC. It is translated as CAATGQNYGYTF.

This rearrangement joins TRBV3-1 (or the pseudogene TRBV3-2) to TRBJ2-3; 7 nucleotides agree with TRBD1. Germline CDR1 LGHDT, CDR2 YNNKEL (reference sequence). The CDR3 consists of 14 residues. With 4 bases clipped from V and 5 bases from J, the junction kept 6 bases outside the gene matches. The CDR3 reads CASSPTGVVDTQYF. The CDR3 nucleotides are TGTGCCAGCAGCCCAACAGGGGTTGTAGATACGCAGTATTTT.